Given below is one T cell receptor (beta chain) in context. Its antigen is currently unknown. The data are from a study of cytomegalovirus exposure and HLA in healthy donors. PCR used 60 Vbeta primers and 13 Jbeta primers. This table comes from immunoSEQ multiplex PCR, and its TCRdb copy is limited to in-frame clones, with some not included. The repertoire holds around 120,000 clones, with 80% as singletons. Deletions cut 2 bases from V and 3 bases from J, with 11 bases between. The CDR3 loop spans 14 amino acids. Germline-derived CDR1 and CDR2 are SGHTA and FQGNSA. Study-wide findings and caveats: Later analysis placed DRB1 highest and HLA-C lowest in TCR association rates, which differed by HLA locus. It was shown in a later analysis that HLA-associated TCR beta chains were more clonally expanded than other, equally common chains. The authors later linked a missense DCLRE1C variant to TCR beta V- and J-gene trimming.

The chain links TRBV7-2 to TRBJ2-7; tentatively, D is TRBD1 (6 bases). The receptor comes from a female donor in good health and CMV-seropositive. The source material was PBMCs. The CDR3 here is CASSLRTERYEQYF. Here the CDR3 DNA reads TGTGCCAGCAGCTTAAGGACAGAACGCTACGAGCAGTACTTC.